The 17 T cell receptor beta chains in this list originate from one sample, sequenced in a study of CD8 T cells in Susac syndrome (dated by TCRdb to between 2017 and 2020). Libraries were constructed by the immunoSEQ multiplex PCR assay. RNA was extracted using the RNeasy kit, and roughly 0.45 to 1 microgram was reverse transcribed with random hexamers. Through fastp at Q25 and MiXCR, TCRdb rebuilt clones from the public reads, retaining in-frame beta chains. Each CDR3 protein appears once, grouped with its most common genes and DNA. Recorded for this sample are some 240,000 distinct CDR3 sequences; almost 97% of them occurred a single time. Around 0.1% of the sample lies in the top ten. Sequenced: CD4+ T cells from PBMCs. The receptors originated from a human donor with Susac syndrome.

This chain connects TRBV14 to TRBJ2-3; 9 bases align to TRBD2. V trimming: 1 base; J trimming: 2 bases; junction bases outside the gene matches: 1. The CDR3 is 15 amino acids. The germline CDR1 and CDR2 sequences are SGHDN and FVKESK. In nucleotides, the CDR3 is TGTGCCAGCAGCCAAGGCGGGAGGGTCACAGATACGCAGTATTTT. Translated: CASSQGGRVTDTQYF. Using reference TRBV14 and TRBJ2-3 for the parts outside the CDR3, the full variable domain is EAGVTQFPSHSVIEKGQTVTLRCDPISGHDNLYWYRRVMGKEIKFLLHFVKESKQDESGMPNNRFLAERTGGTYSTLKVQPAELEDSGVYFCASSQGGRVTDTQYFGPGTRLTVL.

This clonotype was picked up a small number of times. This chain's CDR3 is CASSPVSGANVLTF. In DNA, the CDR3 is TGTGCCAGCAGTCCGGTCTCTGGGGCCAACGTCCTGACTTTC. The rearrangement uses TRBV6-5 and TRBJ2-6; no reliable D call. The CDR3 has 14 residues. Per germline, CDR1 MNHEY and CDR2 SVGAGI. The germline V and J ends were trimmed by 5 bases and 0 bases, with 5 bases remaining between them.

This chain connects TRBV15 to TRBJ2-3; 9 bases align to TRBD1. V lost 1 base and J lost 2; bases outside the gene matches: 4. Germline loops: CDR1 LNHNV, CDR2 YYDKDF (reference sequence). This CDR3 region has 16 residues. CDR3 sequence reads: CATSRADRGTTDTQYF. As DNA, the CDR3 is TGTGCCACCAGCAGAGCGGACAGGGGAACCACAGATACGCAGTATTTT.

V is TRBV28 and J is TRBJ1-2, with TRBD1 matching 7 bases. Germline CDR1 is MDHEN and CDR2 is SYDVKM. The CDR3 totals 14 residues. Losses at the gene ends were 5 bases for V and 9 bases for J; bases not matched to a gene: 12. DNA of the CDR3: TGTGCCAGCAGTCCCACGACAGGGAAAGAAAGCTACACCTTC. As protein: CASSPTTGKESYTF.

The chain uses TRBV28 and TRBJ1-2, with D possibly TRBD1 on 6 matching bases. CDR3 size: 14 residues. V was clipped by 6 bases and J by 4 bases, with 15 bases between them. Germline V gene lookup returns CDR1 MDHEN and CDR2 SYDVKM. CDR3 amino acids: CASRSWGAGYGYTF. DNA for the CDR3: TGTGCCAGCAGGTCATGGGGGGCCGGCTATGGCTACACCTTC.

This chain connects TRBV11-3 to TRBJ1-1; 7 bases match TRBD1. The junction had 4 bases not matched to a gene; V was cut back by 5 bases and J by 1 base. The CDR3 sequence is 14 residues long. The germline V gene has CDR1 SGHNT and CDR2 YENEEA. Written as DNA, the CDR3 is TGTGCCAGCAGCCCTCGACAGGGGAACACTGAAGCTTTCTTT. It yields the protein CASSPRQGNTEAFF.

The J gene is TRBJ1-1, the V gene TRBV29-1; D is perhaps TRBD1 (6 bases). The V gene lost 3 bases and the J gene lost 4 bases, with 15 bases spanning the gap. Looked up from germline, CDR1 is SQVTM and CDR2 is ANQGSEA. This CDR3 contains 14 residues. In DNA form, the CDR3 reads TGCAGCGTTGATGGGGGGCCGGGGGTCACTGAAGCTTTCTTT. Its translation: CSVDGGPGVTEAFF.

The V gene is TRBV15, the J gene TRBJ2-5; D call uncertain. V was clipped by 0 bases and J by 1 base, with 12 bases between them. In germline, CDR1 is LNHNV, CDR2 YYDKDF (reference sequence). The CDR3 length is 16 residues. The CDR3 spells CATSRDSAGLQETQYF. The CDR3 nucleotides read TGTGCCACCAGCAGAGATTCTGCAGGCCTCCAAGAGACCCAGTACTTC.

The chain carries TRBV28 and TRBJ2-1; TRBD2 agrees at 7 bases. The V gene end was trimmed by 7 bases and the J gene end by 5 bases; junction bases not matched to a gene: 11. Germline-derived CDR1 and CDR2 are MDHEN and SYDVKM. The CDR3 sequence is 15 residues long. The CDR3 DNA is TGTGCCAGCACAAACGGGGGGAGGTTTAACAATGAGCAGTTCTTC. Encoded protein: CASTNGGRFNNEQFF.

J is TRBJ2-5 and V is TRBV25-1; 8 nucleotides agree with TRBD2. This CDR3 has 13 amino acids. Germline CDR1 reads MGHDK; CDR2 reads SYGVNS. The junction had 5 bases not matched to a gene; V was cut back by 6 bases and J by 5 bases. The CDR3 nucleotides read TGTGCCAGCAGGATAGCGGGAAGCGAGACCCAGTACTTC. Amino acids: CASRIAGSETQYF.

The chain recombines TRBV14 with TRBJ2-7; D remains unclear. Looked up from germline, CDR1 is SGHDN and CDR2 is FVKESK. The CDR3 is 13 amino acids. V was trimmed by 3 bases and J by 0 bases, leaving 6 bases between them. DNA of the CDR3: TGTGCCAGCAGCCATTTAGACTCCTACGAGCAGTACTTC. It codes for CASSHLDSYEQYF.

The chain recombines TRBV9 with TRBJ2-1; tentatively, D is TRBD2 (6 bases). Deletions cut 5 bases from V and 7 bases from J, with 16 bases between. This CDR3 has 14 residues. Germline CDR1 reads SGDLS; CDR2 reads YYNGEE. DNA for the CDR3: TGTGCCAGCAGTGACCTTCTCCGGGAGAATGAGCAGTTCTTC. Protein product: CASSDLLRENEQFF.

The J gene is TRBJ2-2, the V gene TRBV30; either TRBD1 or TRBD2 may fit D (5 bases each). This CDR3 contains 16 residues. CDR1 GTSNPN and CDR2 SVGIG come from the germline V gene (reference sequence). V lost 0 bases to trimming and J lost 3 bases, with 14 bases between them. CDR3 nucleotides: TGTGCCTGGAGTGTACGCCAGGGCGGGTACACCGGGGAGCTGTTTTTT. Protein: CAWSVRQGGYTGELFF.

This sequence joins TRBV4-1 and TRBJ2-5; TRBD2 matches at 13 bases. The V segment lost 3 bases and the J segment 5 bases; nucleotides outside the gene matches: 6. Germline CDR1 reads MGHRA; CDR2 reads YSYEKL. This CDR3 is 16 amino acids long. CDR3 region: CASSHDGTSGTETQYF. The CDR3 DNA follows: TGCGCCAGCAGCCATGACGGGACTAGCGGGACGGAGACCCAGTACTTC.

CDR3 residues: CASGYQPGPTYEQYF. As DNA, the CDR3 is TGTGCTAGTGGTTACCAACCGGGACCGACCTACGAGCAGTACTTC. The chain uses TRBV12-5 and TRBJ2-7; either TRBD1 or TRBD2 may fit D (5 bases each). CDR3 length: 15 residues. CDR1 is LGHNT, CDR2 FRNRAP, per germline. V lost 4 bases to trimming and J lost 2 bases, with 15 bases between them.

This clonotype was seen a single time. The chain joins TRBV29-1 to TRBJ2-5; D possibly uses TRBD1 or TRBD2 (5 bases each). Trimming took off 4 bases at V and 2 bases at J, with 11 bases between the two ends. The CDR3 sequence is 13 residues long. Germline lookup yields CDR1 SQVTM and CDR2 ANQGSEA. The CDR3 region is CSVVRDLQETQYF. Here the CDR3 DNA reads TGCAGCGTTGTCCGGGACCTACAAGAGACCCAGTACTTC.

This sequence joins TRBV28 and TRBJ2-3, with 9 bases that match TRBD2. V dropped 3 bases and J dropped 3; count of bases not matched to a gene: 7. The length of the CDR3 is 16 residues. Germline V gives CDR1 MDHEN, CDR2 SYDVKM. CDR3 coding DNA: TGTGCCAGCAGTTTGGTGGGACTAGCAATGACAGATACGCAGTATTTT. Protein: CASSLVGLAMTDTQYF.